This T cell receptor beta chain came from a study of T cell repertoires in cytomegalovirus infection. About the study: Carrying CMV and the relevant HLA type showed in public TCR beta signatures.

The CDR3 runs to 14 residues. Germline V CDR1 and CDR2: PRHDT, FYEKMQ (reference sequence). J was trimmed by 4 bases and V by 5 bases; bases with no gene match: 8. Each CDR3 protein gets one entry after TCRdb re-called the reads with MiXCR. The sample gives 250,000 to 300,000 distinct CDR3 sequences, over 15% of which show up once; around 47% is in the top ten. This clonotype was detected a few times. Antigen unknown. Study-wide points: CMV carriers with the relevant HLA were identified by cumulative public TCR beta family frequency.

This chain uses TRBV13 with TRBJ2-7, with 7 bases that match TRBD2. The sequence was obtained from a human donor in good health (CMV status not recorded). Some clones in this sample may be carry-over from other donors' samples. The sequenced sample consisted of CD8+ T cells from PBMCs. The CDR3 region is CASSPGGVRYEQYF. CDR3 in DNA: TGTGCCAGCAGCCCTGGGGGGGTTAGGTACGAGCAGTACTTC.